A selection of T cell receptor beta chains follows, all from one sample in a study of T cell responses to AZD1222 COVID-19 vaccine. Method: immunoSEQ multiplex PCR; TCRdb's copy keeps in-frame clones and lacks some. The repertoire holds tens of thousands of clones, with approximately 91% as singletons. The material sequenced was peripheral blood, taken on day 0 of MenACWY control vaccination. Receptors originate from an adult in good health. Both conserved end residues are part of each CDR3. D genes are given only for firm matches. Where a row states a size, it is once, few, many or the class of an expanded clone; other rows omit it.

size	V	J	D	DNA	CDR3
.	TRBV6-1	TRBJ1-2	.	TGTGCCAGCAGTGAAGTGAGGGGGAACTATGGCTACACCTTC	CASSEVRGNYGYTF
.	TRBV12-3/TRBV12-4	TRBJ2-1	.	TGTGCCAGCAGTTTGCCGTACACTGTGCAGTTCTTC	CASSLPYTVQFF
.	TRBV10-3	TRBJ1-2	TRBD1	TGTGCCACCGGCCGGGACAGTATTAACTATGGCTACACCTTC	CATGRDSINYGYTF
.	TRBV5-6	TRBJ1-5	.	TGTGCCAGCAGCTTTCTTTCTAGCAATCAGCCCCAGCATTTT	CASSFLSSNQPQHF
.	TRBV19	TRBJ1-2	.	TGTGCCAGTAGTCCCGGGACACAGATCTATGGCTACACCTTC	CASSPGTQIYGYTF
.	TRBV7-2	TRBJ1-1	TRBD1	TGTGCCAGCAGCCCAAGACAGGGCACTGAAGCTTTCTTT	CASSPRQGTEAFF
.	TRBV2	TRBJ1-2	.	TGTGCCAGCAGTGGGACACCGACCCTGGGTGGCTACACCTTC	CASSGTPTLGGYTF
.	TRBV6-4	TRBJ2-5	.	TGTGCCAGCAGTGTTATCGTTGGGGAGACCCAGTACTTC	CASSVIVGETQYF
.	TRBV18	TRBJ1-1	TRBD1	TGTGCCAGCTCACCAAGGCAGGGGGCCTTTATGAACACTGAAGCTTTCTTT	CASSPRQGAFMNTEAFF
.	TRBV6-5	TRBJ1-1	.	TGTGCCAGCAGCGGGGTGAACACTGAAGCTTTCTTT	CASSGVNTEAFF
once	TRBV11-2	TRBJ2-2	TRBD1	TGTGCCAGCAGCTATGACAGGGTGACCGGGGAGCTGTTTTTT	CASSYDRVTGELFF
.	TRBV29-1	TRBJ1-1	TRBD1	TGCAGCGTCCTCTCAGGGGGCGGGAACACTGAAGCTTTCTTT	CSVLSGGGNTEAFF
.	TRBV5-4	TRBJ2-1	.	TGTGCCAGCGGTCCTACCTACAATGAGCAGTTCTTC	CASGPTYNEQFF
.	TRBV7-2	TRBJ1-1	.	TGTGCCAGCAGCTTCGGGCCCCTATGGGTGGCTTTCTTT	CASSFGPLWVAFF
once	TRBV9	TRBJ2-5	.	TGTGCCAGCAGCGTAACCCCAATCGGGGCCCAGTACTTC	CASSVTPIGAQYF
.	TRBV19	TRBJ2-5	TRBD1	TGTGCCAGTAGTGGGGACAGGCGGTGGGAGACCCAGTACTTC	CASSGDRRWETQYF
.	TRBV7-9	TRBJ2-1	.	TGTGCCAGCAGCTTATCAGGAGCGGATGAGCAGTTCTTC	CASSLSGADEQFF
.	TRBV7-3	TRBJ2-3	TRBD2	TGTGCCAGCAGCTCTAGCGGGGGGGCGGATACGCAGTATTTT	CASSSSGGADTQYF
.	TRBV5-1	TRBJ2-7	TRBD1	TGCGCCAGCAGCTCACCGACAGGGCTGAGCTCCTACGAGCAGTACTTC	CASSSPTGLSSYEQYF
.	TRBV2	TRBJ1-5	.	TGTGCCAGCAGTGAAGCGGGGGGTTATCAGCCCCAGCATTTT	CASSEAGGYQPQHF
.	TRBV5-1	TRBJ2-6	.	TGCGCCAGCAAGAGCTCTGGGGCCAACGTCCTGACTTTC	CASKSSGANVLTF
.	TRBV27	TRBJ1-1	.	TGTGCCAGCAGTTTTCGGGGTAGAGGTGAAGCTTTCTTT	CASSFRGRGEAFF
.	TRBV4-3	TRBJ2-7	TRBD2	TGCGCCAGCAGCCAAGTGGTTCCGGGGGAGGGCTCCTACGAGCAGTACTTC	CASSQVVPGEGSYEQYF
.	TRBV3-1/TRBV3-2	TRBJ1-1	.	TGTGCCAGCAGACCTCAAGGAGGGACTGAAGCTTTCTTT	CASRPQGGTEAFF
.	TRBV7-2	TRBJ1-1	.	TGTGCCAGCAGCTTATCAGGGGCCCTGAACACTGAAGCTTTCTTT	CASSLSGALNTEAFF
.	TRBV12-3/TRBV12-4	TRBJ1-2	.	TGTGCCAGCAGTTTCTGGGAAAACTATGGCTACACCTTC	CASSFWENYGYTF
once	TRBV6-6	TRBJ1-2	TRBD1	TGTGCCAGCAGTCGATCGGGACAGAGTAGTGGCTACACCTTC	CASSRSGQSSGYTF
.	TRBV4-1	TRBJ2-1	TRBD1	TGCGCCAGCAGCCTGGGACAGGCCTCCTACAATGAGCAGTTCTTC	CASSLGQASYNEQFF
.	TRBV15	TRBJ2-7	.	TGTGCCACCAGCAGAGTCAGGGAGGCCTACGAGCAGTACTTC	CATSRVREAYEQYF
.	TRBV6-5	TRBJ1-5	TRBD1	TGTGCCAGCAGGAGGGGACAGCAAACTCATCAGCCCCAGCATTTT	CASRRGQQTHQPQHF
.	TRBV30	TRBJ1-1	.	TGTGCCTGGAGTCCCCCGGGGTACACTGAAGCTTTCTTT	CAWSPPGYTEAFF
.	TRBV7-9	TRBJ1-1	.	TGTGCCAGCAGCCGCGACAGAAACACTGAAGCTTTCTTT	CASSRDRNTEAFF
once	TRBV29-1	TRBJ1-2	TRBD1	TGCAGCGTTGCTGCCACAGGGGGCTATGGCTACACCTTC	CSVAATGGYGYTF
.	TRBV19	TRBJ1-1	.	TGTGCCAGTACTCTCGGACAGACGAACACTGAAGCTTTCTTT	CASTLGQTNTEAFF
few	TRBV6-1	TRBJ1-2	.	TGTGCCAGCAGTGAGACAGCAACTAACTATGGCTACACCTTC	CASSETATNYGYTF
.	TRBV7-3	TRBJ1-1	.	TGTGCCAGCAGCCTAAGGGGGAACACTGAAGCTTTCTTT	CASSLRGNTEAFF
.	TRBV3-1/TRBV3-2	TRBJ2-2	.	TGTGCCAGCAGCCCTTTTAGCGCCGGGGAGCTGTTTTTT	CASSPFSAGELFF
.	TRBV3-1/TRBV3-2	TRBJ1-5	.	TGTGCCAGCAGCCCGCCACAGAGGGGTAGCAATCAGCCCCAGCATTTT	CASSPPQRGSNQPQHF
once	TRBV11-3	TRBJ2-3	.	TGTGCCAGCAGCTTACATAGTACAGATACGCAGTATTTT	CASSLHSTDTQYF
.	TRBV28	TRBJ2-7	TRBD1	TGTGCCAGCAGTCCTCCGGGACAGGCCTACTACGAGCAGTACTTC	CASSPPGQAYYEQYF
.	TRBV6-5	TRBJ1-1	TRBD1	TGTGCCACTTCGGACAGGCCTGACACTGAAGCTTTCTTT	CATSDRPDTEAFF
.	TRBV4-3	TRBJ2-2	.	TGCGCCAGCAGCCCAGACCAGGGGACGAACACCGGGGAGCTGTTTTTT	CASSPDQGTNTGELFF
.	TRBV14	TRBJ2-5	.	TGTGCCAGCAGCCAAGGGTGGACCTTACAAGAGACCCAGTACTTC	CASSQGWTLQETQYF
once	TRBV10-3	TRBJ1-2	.	TGTGCCATCAGTGAAAGGCAGGATGGCTACACCTTC	CAISERQDGYTF
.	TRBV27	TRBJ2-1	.	TGTGCCAGCACCCCTTGGCCGAACTACAATGAGCAGTTCTTC	CASTPWPNYNEQFF
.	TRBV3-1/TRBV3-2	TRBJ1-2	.	TGTGCCAGCAGCCAAGCCGACCGCTACCCCTATGGCTACACCTTC	CASSQADRYPYGYTF
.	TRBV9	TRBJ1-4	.	TGTGCCAGCAGCGTTGGTCCGGGTGAAAAACTGTTTTTT	CASSVGPGEKLFF
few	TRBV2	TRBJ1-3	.	TGTGCCAGCAGTGAATATGGGGTCTCTGGAAACACCATATATTTT	CASSEYGVSGNTIYF
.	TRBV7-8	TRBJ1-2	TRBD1	TGTGCCAGCAGCCCGGGGACAGTGAGCTACACCTTC	CASSPGTVSYTF
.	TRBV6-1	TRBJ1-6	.	TGTGCCAGCAGTGAAGCGCTTCGAGCCAGAGCACCCCTCCACTTT	CASSEALRARAPLHF
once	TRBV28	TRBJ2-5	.	TGTGCCAGCAGTTTTTCCGGGCTAGTCGGGGAGACCCAGTACTTC	CASSFSGLVGETQYF
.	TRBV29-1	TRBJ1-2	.	TGCAGCGTCGCCCCGCGGGGCGAGGGCTACACCTTC	CSVAPRGEGYTF
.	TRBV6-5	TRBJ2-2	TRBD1	TGTGCCAGCAGCCCCCAGGGGGATTGGGCCGGGGAGCTGTTTTTT	CASSPQGDWAGELFF